This T cell receptor (beta chain) is from a study of CD8 T cells in ankylosing spondylitis. Study results and caveats: A motif of 8 or 9 highly homologous TCR beta variants was seen as apparently characteristic of ankylosing spondylitis blood. In peripheral blood, disease-linked CD8+ clones occurred at relatively low frequencies.

This CDR3 has 16 amino acids. Germline trimming cut 0 bases from V and 5 bases from J; bases unmatched to any gene: 10. CDR1 is SGDLS and CDR2 is YYNGEE in the germline V gene. Many counts were recorded for this clonotype. Its antigen remains unidentified. TCRdb reanalysed the 5' RACE reads using MiXCR and keeps one entry per CDR3 protein. The table records roughly 40,000 distinct CDR3 sequences, around 2.9% of them present only once. This TCR was recovered from a male donor with ankylosing spondylitis or in good health (not recorded which). The source material was blood, either unsorted or a sorted T cell fraction (not recorded which). V is TRBV9 and J is TRBJ2-7; 8 nucleotides match TRBD2. DNA of the CDR3: TGTGCCAGCAGCGTAGGGTCCCCGGGACTAGGCGACGAGCAGTACTTC. It codes for CASSVGSPGLGDEQYF.